This T cell receptor (beta chain) was identified in a study of cytomegalovirus exposure and HLA in healthy donors. Points from the study as a whole: Roughly even sequencing depth across donors was the assumption behind the presence/absence analyses. Investigators reported 150 to 200 TCR beta chains as tied to cytomegalovirus.

As regards this clone: Its target is not known.

This CDR3 comprises 17 residues. Germline V gene sequence: CDR1 SGDLS, CDR2 YYNGEE. V was pared by 0 bases and J by 2 bases, with 18 bases between. This PCR relied on a set of 60 Vbeta primers and 13 Jbeta primers. Authors' methods: Roughly 10 million shared chains were among approximately 80 million unique TCR beta chains counted in a later analysis. Profiled with immunoSEQ multiplex PCR; TCRdb holds only in-frame clones, not every one. The D gene and trimming were derived from the DNA, and the V and J assignments and clone size from that table. The sample has about 150,000 clones, around 86% seen once; the top ten hold roughly 7.7%.

This TCR came from a woman between 50 and 59 years old in good health and CMV-seropositive. The rearrangement links TRBV9 to TRBJ2-7; weak D call: TRBD1 (6 bases). The sequencing sample was made of PBMCs. The CDR3 spells CASSVDSGQLSPYEQYF. The CDR3 DNA reads as TGTGCCAGCAGCGTAGATTCTGGACAGCTAAGTCCCTACGAGCAGTACTTC.